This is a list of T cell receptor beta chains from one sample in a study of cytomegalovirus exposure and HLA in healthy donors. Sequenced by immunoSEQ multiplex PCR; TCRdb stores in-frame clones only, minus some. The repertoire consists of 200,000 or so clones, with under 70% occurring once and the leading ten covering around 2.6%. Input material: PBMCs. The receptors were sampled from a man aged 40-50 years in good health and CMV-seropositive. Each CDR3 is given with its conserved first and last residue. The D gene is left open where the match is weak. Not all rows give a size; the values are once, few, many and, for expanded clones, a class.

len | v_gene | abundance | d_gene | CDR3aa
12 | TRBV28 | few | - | CASRPQGYGYTF
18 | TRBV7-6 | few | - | CASSLARVSGYDTGELFF
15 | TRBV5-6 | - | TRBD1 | CASSLGTASTDTQYF
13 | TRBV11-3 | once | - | CASSLEGGREQYF
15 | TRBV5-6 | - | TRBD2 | CASSWGGLGSYEQYF
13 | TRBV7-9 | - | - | CASSLGVNGPQHF
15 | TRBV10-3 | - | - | CAIRAPGGSEETQYF
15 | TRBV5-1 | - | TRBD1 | CASSPQGASTDTQYF
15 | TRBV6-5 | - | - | CASSFDHQGTSPLHF
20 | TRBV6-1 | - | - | CASSGRGQALDGWKNTEAFF
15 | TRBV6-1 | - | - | CASITQGFGNQPQHF
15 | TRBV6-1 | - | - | CASSGRGGSNTEAFF
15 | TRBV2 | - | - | CATGTDELGGTPLHF
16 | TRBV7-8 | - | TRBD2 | CASSSSTSDGTDTQYF
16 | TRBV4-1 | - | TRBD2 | CASSPSRVAGGLSAYF
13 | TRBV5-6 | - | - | CASSLGARETQYF
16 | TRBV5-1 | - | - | CASSLLAGATNEKLFF
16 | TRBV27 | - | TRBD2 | CASSPTAGALGGELFF
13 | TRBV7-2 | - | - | CASSLETRTEAFF
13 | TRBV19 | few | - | CASTIGYNSPLHF
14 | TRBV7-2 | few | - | CASSQLPGPQPQHF
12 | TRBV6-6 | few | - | CASNEGNTEAFF
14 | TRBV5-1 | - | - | CASSLVGGPYEQYF
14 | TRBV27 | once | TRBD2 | CASKRGGVTDTQYF
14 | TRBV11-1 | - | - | CASSSGTWTYEQYF
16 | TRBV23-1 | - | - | CASSPPRHPKYTEAFF
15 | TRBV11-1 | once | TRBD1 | CASSLRDRDGNEQFF
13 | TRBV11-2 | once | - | CASSQNSQETQYF
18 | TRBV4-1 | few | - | CASSQWGQTAGANYEQYF
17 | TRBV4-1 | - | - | CASSQELRGARSDTQYF
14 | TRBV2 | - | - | CASTRGSYNSPLHF
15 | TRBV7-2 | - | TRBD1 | CASTPSGTGIYEQYF
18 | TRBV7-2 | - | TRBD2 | CASSLARRTSGIADTQYF
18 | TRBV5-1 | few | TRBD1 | CASSFGDDRALRSAEAFF
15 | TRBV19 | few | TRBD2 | CASSIGGRGVDTQYF
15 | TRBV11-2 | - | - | CASSRLQGYSSPLHF
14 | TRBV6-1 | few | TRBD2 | CASLQAGGSGTQYF
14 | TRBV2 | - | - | CASSDPLGADTQYF
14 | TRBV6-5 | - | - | CASSLGLPSYGYTF
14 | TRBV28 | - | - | CASSLGGNLNEQYF
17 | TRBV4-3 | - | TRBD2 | CASSQEYPGGGTDTQYF
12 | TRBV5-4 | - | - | CASSWETYEQYF
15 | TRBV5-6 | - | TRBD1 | CASSEGQVRLYGYTF
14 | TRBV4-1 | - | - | CASSQDDGGTAAFF
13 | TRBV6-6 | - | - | CASKDGSSYEQYF
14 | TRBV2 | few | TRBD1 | CASSTDRGPYEQYF
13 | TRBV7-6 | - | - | CASSPSSGNTIYF
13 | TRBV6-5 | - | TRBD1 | CASSRTGDTEAFF
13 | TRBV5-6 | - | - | CASSSLATGELFF
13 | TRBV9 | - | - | CASSLQAGYEQYF
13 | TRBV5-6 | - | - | CASSLMGGYEQYF